This T cell receptor beta chain was observed in a study of CD8+ T cells in alopecia areata. Study-level findings and limits: Tofacitinib significantly reduced both scalp clonality and expanded CD8+ clones among the top 100.

Extraction and reverse transcription of RNA yielded cDNA as the sequencing template. The repertoire was sequenced with immunoSEQ multiplex PCR; TCRdb's copy has only in-frame clones and lacks some. Altogether 110,000 to 150,000 clones are present, approximately 90% being singletons, with the ten largest covering roughly 13%. A word on this clone: Its antigen remains unknown.

The V gene's germline CDR1 is SQVTM and CDR2 ANQGSEA. This CDR3 has 12 amino acids. V was trimmed by 4 bases and J by 3 bases, leaving 6 bases between them. Treatment described: oral pan-JAK inhibitor, 5-10 mg twice daily. The rearrangement joins TRBV29-1 to TRBJ1-4; D gene ambiguous. This TCR was sampled from a human donor with alopecia areata. The sequencing here drew on CD8+ T cells sorted from blood, taken at week 4, from a patient treated with tofacitinib. The DNA for the CDR3 is TGCAGCGTTGGTGTCCCTAATGAAAAACTGTTTTTT. Translation gives CSVGVPNEKLFF. Drawing the rest from reference TRBV29-1 and TRBJ1-4, the complete variable domain is SAVISQKPSRDICQRGTSLTIQCQVDSQVTMMFWYRQQPGQSLTLIATANQGSEATYESGFVIDKFPISRPNLTFSTLTVSNMSPEDSSIYLCSVGVPNEKLFFGSGTQLSVL.